This T cell receptor (beta chain) was sequenced in a study of cytomegalovirus exposure and HLA in healthy donors. Study-level findings and limits: By HLA locus, TCR association rates varied in a later analysis, with DRB1 showing the most and HLA-C the fewest.

Regarding this clone: What it binds is not known.

V was clipped by 7 bases and J by 4 bases; unmatched bases: 11. The germline V gene encodes CDR1 SQVTM and CDR2 ANQGSEA. The CDR3 contains 15 residues. This PCR relied on a set of 60 Vbeta primers and 13 Jbeta primers. Only in-frame clones appear in the TCRdb table, and some are missing; sequencing was by immunoSEQ multiplex PCR. The table includes approximately 39,000 clones, approximately 70% detected once. The chain has TRBV29-1 and TRBJ2-2; 8 nucleotides line up with TRBD1. The source material was PBMCs. This TCR was sampled from a man aged 30 to 45 in good health and CMV-seronegative. CDR3 bases: TGCAGCGCCCGGACGCCAGGGGGCTTCACCGGGGAGCTGTTTTTT. Its protein is CSARTPGGFTGELFF.